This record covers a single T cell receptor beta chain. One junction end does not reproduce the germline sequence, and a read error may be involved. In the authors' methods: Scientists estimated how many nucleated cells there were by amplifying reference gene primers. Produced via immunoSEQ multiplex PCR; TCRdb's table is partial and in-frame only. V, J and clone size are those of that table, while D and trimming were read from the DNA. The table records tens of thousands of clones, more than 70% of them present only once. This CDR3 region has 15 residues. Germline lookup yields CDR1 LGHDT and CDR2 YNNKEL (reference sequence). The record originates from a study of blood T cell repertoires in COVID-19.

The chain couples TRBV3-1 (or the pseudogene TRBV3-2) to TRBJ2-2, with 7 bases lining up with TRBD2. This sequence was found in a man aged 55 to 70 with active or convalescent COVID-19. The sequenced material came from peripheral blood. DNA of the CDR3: TGTGCCAGCAGCCCGCTAGCGGCGGCCACCCGGGAGCTGTTTTTT. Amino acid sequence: CASSPLAAATRELFF.